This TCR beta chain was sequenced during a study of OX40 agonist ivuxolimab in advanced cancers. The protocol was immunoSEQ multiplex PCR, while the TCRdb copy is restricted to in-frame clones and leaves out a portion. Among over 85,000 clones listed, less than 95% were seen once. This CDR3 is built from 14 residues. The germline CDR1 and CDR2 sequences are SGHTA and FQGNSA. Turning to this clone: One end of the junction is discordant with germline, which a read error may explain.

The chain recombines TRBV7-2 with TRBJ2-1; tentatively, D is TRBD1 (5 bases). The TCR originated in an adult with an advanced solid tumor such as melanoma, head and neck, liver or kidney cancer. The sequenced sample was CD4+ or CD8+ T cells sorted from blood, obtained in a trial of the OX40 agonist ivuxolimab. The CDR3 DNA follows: TGTGCCAGCAGCTTCGACAGAGTCTACAATGAACAGTTCTTC. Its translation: CASSFDRVYNEQFF.